What follows is one T cell receptor beta chain and its context. Its antigen is undetermined. TCRdb's copy holds only in-frame clones and misses some; the assay was immunoSEQ multiplex PCR. The sample shows 150,000 to 200,000 clones, 88% of them seen only once. The record originates from a study of T cell responses to AZD1222 COVID-19 vaccine. Regarding the study as a whole: Clonal diversity was possibly underestimated, and the donors were mostly white British, with more females. Dominant at 160-218 and 743-854, vaccine-associated CD4 TCRs also spanned spike.

The study pooled second doses at about 4 or about 12 weeks. Germline V gene lookup returns CDR1 SGHTA and CDR2 FQGNSA. The CDR3 totals 15 residues. V was trimmed by 5 bases and J by 0 bases, leaving 13 bases between them. The sequence was collected from an adult who received the AZD1222 COVID-19 vaccine. The source material was peripheral blood, sampled 28 days after the second AZD1222 dose. The rearrangement uses TRBV7-2 and TRBJ1-1; a weak D match, TRBD1 (5 bases). CDR3 region: CASSPTAGMNTEAFF. The CDR3 nucleotides are TGTGCCAGCAGCCCCACAGCAGGGATGAACACTGAAGCTTTCTTT.